These 7 T cell receptor beta chains originate from one sample sequenced in a study of T-cell reconstitution after alpha-beta-depleted transplantation in children. Researchers prepared the TCRbeta library using unique molecular identifiers, the study reports. TCRdb re-analysed the PCR reads in MiXCR, keeping a single row per CDR3 protein. The sample records roughly 500,000 distinct CDR3 sequences, 30% to 35% being singletons. The sample in question was PBMCs from the stem cell graft donor, obtained from the stem cell graft. The source is a human donor who donated a stem cell graft to a child with aplastic anemia.

The chain employs TRBV19 and TRBJ2-1; the D gene is possibly TRBD2 (6 bases). Germline loops: CDR1 LNHDA, CDR2 SQIVND (reference sequence). The CDR3 consists of 10 residues. This CDR3 is CATGDLEVFF. As DNA, the CDR3 is TGTGCTACGGGGGATCTAGAGGTGTTCTTC.

The chain recombines TRBV5-1 with TRBJ2-1; possibly TRBD2 for D (5 bases). Germline lookup yields CDR1 SGHRS and CDR2 YFSETQ. V lost 0 bases and J lost 0, with 19 bases in between. This CDR3 contains 19 residues. In DNA, the CDR3 is TGCGCCAGCAGCTTGGCCGCAGGCCGTAAAGGAGGCTCCTACAATGAGCAGTTCTTC. Encoded protein: CASSLAAGRKGGSYNEQFF.

Here the CDR3 DNA reads TGTGCCAGCAGTGTCGGCGGTTACAATCAGCCCCAGCATTTT. This sequence encodes CASSVGGYNQPQHF. This chain uses TRBV25-1 with TRBJ1-5; D unresolved. V shed 4 bases and J shed 3 bases, with 10 bases lying between them. Germline V gives CDR1 MGHDK, CDR2 SYGVNS. The CDR3 spans 14 residues.

This clonotype was picked up a small number of times. The CDR3 sequence is CSAGGLAGNYEQYF. The CDR3, as DNA: TGCAGTGCTGGGGGACTAGCGGGGAACTACGAGCAGTACTTC. This chain joins TRBV20-1 and TRBJ2-7, with TRBD2 matching over 13 bases. Germline V lookup: CDR1 DFQATT, CDR2 SNEGSKA (reference sequence). J lost 3 bases, V lost 5 bases, and 4 bases had no gene match. The CDR3 runs to 14 residues.

This rearrangement joins TRBV2 to TRBJ2-2; D may match TRBD1 or TRBD2 (5 bases each). Germline V lookup: CDR1 SNHLY, CDR2 FYNNEI. With 11 bases removed from V and 6 bases from J, the gap between germline ends came to 22 bases. The CDR3 runs 15 residues. The CDR3 loop is CASIRADWGSGELFF. DNA for the CDR3: TGTGCCTCCATAAGGGCCGACTGGGGGTCCGGGGAGCTGTTTTTT.

The chain has TRBV18 and TRBJ2-7; 10 nucleotides line up with TRBD2. V gave up 3 bases and J gave up 2 bases; unmatched junction bases: 4. This CDR3 contains 15 residues. CDR1 and CDR2 from the germline V gene are KGHSH and LQKENI. The CDR3 spells CASSPYLAGAYEQYF. CDR3 nucleotide sequence: TGTGCCAGCTCACCCTATCTAGCGGGAGCCTACGAGCAGTACTTC. Looking up the rest from reference TRBV18 and TRBJ2-7 gives the full variable domain: NAGVMQNPRHLVRRRGQEARLRCSPMKGHSHVYWYRQLPEEGLKFMVYLQKENIIDESGMPKERFSAEFPKEGPSILRIQQVVRGDSAAYFCASSPYLAGAYEQYFGPGTRLTVT.

This clonotype has just one count. Here the CDR3 reads CASTTSREPSNYGYTF. DNA for the CDR3: TGTGCCAGCACCACATCCCGGGAGCCTTCTAACTATGGCTACACCTTC. This sequence joins TRBV16 and TRBJ1-2, with unresolved D. Per the germline V gene, CDR1 is KGHSY and CDR2 is FQNENV. The CDR3 covers 16 residues. V gave up 7 bases and J gave up 0 bases, with 18 bases separating them.